This is a list of T cell receptor beta chains from one sample in a study of shared clonotypes between healthy human individuals. The table came from immunoSEQ multiplex PCR; TCRdb's copy has only in-frame clones and leaves some out. The sample has around 980,000 clones; 75% to 85% are singletons. Sample: memory CD4+ T cells from PBMCs. The origin of the receptors is a man between 18 and 35 years old in good health. Some clones in this sample may be carry-over from other donors' samples. The CDR3 runs from the conserved cysteine through the conserved F or W. D genes are given only for firm matches. Size values are once, few and many counts, or a class for expanded clones, and some rows have none.

J gene: TRBJ2-5
D gene: -
clone size: -
V gene: TRBV28
CDR3 protein: CASSSPGQRQETQYF
CDR3 DNA: TGTGCCAGCAGTTCCCCAGGGCAAAGACAAGAGACCCAGTACTTC

J gene: TRBJ1-4
D gene: -
clone size: few
V gene: TRBV5-1
CDR3 protein: CASSFSPGRANNEKLFF
CDR3 DNA: TGCGCCAGCAGCTTCTCTCCGGGTAGGGCCAATAATGAAAAACTGTTTTTT

J gene: TRBJ1-4
D gene: -
clone size: once
V gene: TRBV19
CDR3 protein: CASSIPARFATNEKLFF
CDR3 DNA: TGTGCCAGTAGTATACCAGCCAGGTTTGCAACTAATGAAAAACTGTTTTTT

J gene: TRBJ2-2
D gene: TRBD1
clone size: -
V gene: TRBV28
CDR3 protein: CASTSGGTGSGELFF
CDR3 DNA: TGTGCCAGCACCTCGGGTGGGACAGGGTCCGGGGAGCTGTTTTTT

J gene: TRBJ1-5
D gene: -
clone size: -
V gene: TRBV2
CDR3 protein: CASSALSSNQPQHF
CDR3 DNA: TGTGCCAGCAGTGCTTTGTCCAGCAATCAGCCCCAGCATTTT

J gene: TRBJ2-4
D gene: -
clone size: -
V gene: TRBV18
CDR3 protein: CASSPQGSKNIQYF
CDR3 DNA: TGTGCCAGCTCACCTCAGGGGTCCAAAAACATTCAGTACTTC

J gene: TRBJ2-2
D gene: -
clone size: -
V gene: TRBV10-3
CDR3 protein: CAISEGSGGELFF
CDR3 DNA: TGTGCCATCAGTGAGGGCTCTGGCGGGGAGCTGTTTTTT

J gene: TRBJ1-2
D gene: -
clone size: many
V gene: TRBV5-4
CDR3 protein: CASSLDGGHGGSGHGYTF
CDR3 DNA: TGTGCCAGCAGCTTGGACGGGGGCCACGGAGGCTCTGGACATGGCTACACCTTC

J gene: TRBJ2-1
D gene: TRBD2
clone size: many
V gene: TRBV10-1
CDR3 protein: CASGSGISGEQFF
CDR3 DNA: TGCGCCAGCGGGAGCGGGATTTCGGGTGAGCAGTTCTTC

J gene: TRBJ2-2
D gene: -
clone size: -
V gene: TRBV4-1
CDR3 protein: CASSQPLKGTNTGELFF
CDR3 DNA: TGCGCCAGCAGCCAACCACTTAAGGGCACGAACACCGGGGAGCTGTTTTTT

J gene: TRBJ2-5
D gene: TRBD1
clone size: -
V gene: TRBV29-1
CDR3 protein: CSVLGQEETQYF
CDR3 DNA: TGCAGCGTTTTAGGACAGGAAGAGACCCAGTACTTC

J gene: TRBJ2-1
D gene: -
clone size: -
V gene: TRBV30
CDR3 protein: CAWSRRNEQFF
CDR3 DNA: TGTGCCTGGAGTCGCCGGAATGAGCAGTTCTTC

J gene: TRBJ2-7
D gene: -
clone size: -
V gene: TRBV11-1
CDR3 protein: CASSLGVSRVSRYEQYF
CDR3 DNA: TGTGCCAGCAGCTTAGGGGTCAGCAGGGTGAGTCGATACGAGCAGTACTTC

J gene: TRBJ2-2
D gene: -
clone size: -
V gene: TRBV21-1
CDR3 protein: CASSKVGPGTVNTGELFF
CDR3 DNA: -

J gene: TRBJ1-2
D gene: -
clone size: -
V gene: TRBV2
CDR3 protein: CASRQGGGYTF
CDR3 DNA: TGTGCCAGCCGGCAGGGCGGAGGCTACACCTTC

J gene: TRBJ1-5
D gene: -
clone size: once
V gene: TRBV5-6
CDR3 protein: CASSLGMGDQPQHF
CDR3 DNA: TGTGCCAGCAGCTTGGGAATGGGGGATCAGCCCCAGCATTTT

J gene: TRBJ2-3
D gene: TRBD2
clone size: -
V gene: TRBV7-8
CDR3 protein: CASSFRAGGSTDTQYF
CDR3 DNA: TGTGCCAGCAGCTTCCGAGCGGGAGGGAGCACAGATACGCAGTATTTT

J gene: TRBJ1-1
D gene: -
clone size: -
V gene: TRBV14
CDR3 protein: CASSATNRYTEAFF
CDR3 DNA: TGTGCCAGCAGCGCCACTAACAGGTACACTGAAGCTTTCTTT

J gene: TRBJ2-7
D gene: TRBD1
clone size: many
V gene: TRBV2
CDR3 protein: CASIPRTGVYEQYF
CDR3 DNA: TGTGCCAGCATTCCGAGGACAGGGGTCTACGAGCAGTACTTC

J gene: TRBJ1-1
D gene: -
clone size: -
V gene: TRBV9
CDR3 protein: CASSVATGNTEAFF
CDR3 DNA: TGTGCCAGCAGCGTAGCCACAGGGAACACTGAAGCTTTCTTT

J gene: TRBJ2-5
D gene: -
clone size: -
V gene: TRBV2
CDR3 protein: CASSPTGFPETQYF
CDR3 DNA: TGTGCCAGCAGCCCTACAGGGTTTCCAGAGACCCAGTACTTC

J gene: TRBJ2-2
D gene: -
clone size: once
V gene: TRBV11-2
CDR3 protein: CASSPHTGELFF
CDR3 DNA: TGTGCCAGCAGCCCTCACACCGGGGAGCTGTTTTTT